Sequencing of this T cell receptor beta chain was carried out in a study of cytomegalovirus exposure and HLA in healthy donors. The study's findings and limits: Another analysis was done later, and it associated more than 15,000 TCR beta sequences with HLA alleles at 0.05 false discovery rate.

The CDR3 extends over 14 amino acids. The germline CDR1 and CDR2 sequences are SGHTA and FQGNSA. J lost 9 bases, V lost 5 bases, and 9 bases had no gene match. The table lists this clone with a count of one. The antigen is unknown. Researchers ran the PCR with 60 Vbeta and 13 Jbeta primers. This table comes from immunoSEQ multiplex PCR, and its TCRdb copy is limited to in-frame clones, with some not included. Counted here are some 110,000 clones, 65% to 85% occurring once; the ten biggest clones make up roughly 5.7%. The sequence derives from a male donor in good health and CMV-seronegative. The chain combines TRBV7-2 with TRBJ2-1, with 8 positions matching TRBD2. Sequenced: PBMCs. CDR3 sequence reads: CASSPLAGYAEQFF. In nucleotides, the CDR3 is TGTGCCAGCAGCCCTCTAGCGGGCTATGCTGAGCAGTTCTTC. Full variable domain (outside the CDR3, taken from reference TRBV7-2 and TRBJ2-1): GAGVSQSPSNKVTEKGKDVELRCDPISGHTALYWYRQSLGQGLEFLIYFQGNSAPDKSGLPSDRFSAERTGGSVSTLTIQRTQQEDSAVYLCASSPLAGYAEQFFGPGTRLTVL.